A single sample is the source of the 15 T cell receptor beta chains below, sequenced in a study of PD-1 blockade in classical Hodgkin lymphoma. Assay: immunoSEQ multiplex PCR; the TCRdb copy retains only in-frame clones and omits some. This table holds about 17,000 clones, over 60% found once. As to time point: cycle 4 day 1 (C4D1), after 5 to 7 weeks of nivolumab. After autologous stem cell transplantation all patients relapsed, and prior brentuximab vedotin exposure differed between cohorts. This material consisted of peripheral blood mononuclear cells (PBMCs), taken before the fourth cycle of nivolumab. These receptors came from a human donor with classical Hodgkin lymphoma.

V usage is TRBV28 and J usage is TRBJ2-4, with 12 bases identical to TRBD2. Unmatched junction bases numbered 5, after V lost 6 bases and J lost 2 bases. Germline V gene sequence: CDR1 MDHEN, CDR2 SYDVKM. This CDR3 spans 16 amino acids. In DNA form, the CDR3 reads TGTGCCAGCAGATCACTAGCGGGAGGCTCCAAAAACATTCAGTACTTC. Translation gives CASRSLAGGSKNIQYF.

The V gene is TRBV2, the J gene TRBJ2-7; 13 bases agree with TRBD2. CDR3 size: 17 residues. The junction had 7 bases not matched to a gene; V was cut back by 3 bases and J by 2 bases. The germline V gene encodes CDR1 SNHLY and CDR2 FYNNEI. In DNA form, the CDR3 reads TGTGCCAGCAGTGATCCCACTAGCGGGAGGGCCCCCTACGAGCAGTACTTC. It encodes CASSDPTSGRAPYEQYF.

This clone was recorded once. J is TRBJ2-7 and V is TRBV11-2; no reliable D call. CDR1 is SGHAT and CDR2 is FQNNGV in the germline V gene. V lost 4 bases and J 4 bases, leaving 14 bases between the germline ends. This CDR3 spans 14 amino acids. This CDR3 reads CASSSFPAGYEQYF. The CDR3 DNA follows: TGTGCCAGCAGCTCCTTCCCGGCAGGATACGAGCAGTACTTC.

A few counts support this clone. The chain recombines TRBV28 with TRBJ1-1; perhaps TRBD1 as D (5 bases). Trimming removed 6 bases at V and 11 bases at J, with 13 bases between. Germline CDR1 reads MDHEN; CDR2 reads SYDVKM. The CDR3 covers 11 residues. DNA for the CDR3: TGTGCCAGCAGGGGCCCTGGGGGTGCTTTCTTT. Protein product: CASRGPGGAFF.

This chain connects TRBV6-6 to TRBJ2-1; tentatively, D is TRBD2 (7 bases). CDR1 is MNHNY, CDR2 SVGAGI, per germline (reference sequence). The V and J ends lost 8 bases and 4 bases respectively, with 18 bases between them. This CDR3 is 15 amino acids long. The CDR3 loop is CASSPGDYLYNEQFF. The CDR3 bases are TGTGCCAGCTCCCCAGGGGACTATTTATACAATGAGCAGTTCTTC.

The chain joins TRBV5-1 to TRBJ2-1, with TRBD1 matching 10 bases. The CDR3 extends over 16 amino acids. CDR1 is SGHRS and CDR2 is YFSETQ in the germline V gene. Losses at the gene ends were 0 bases for V and 5 bases for J; bases not matched to a gene: 5. The CDR3 DNA is TGCGCCAGCAGCTTGGGAGGGACAGGGGCCCACAATGAGCAGTTCTTC. It yields the protein CASSLGGTGAHNEQFF.

The chain employs TRBV5-5 and TRBJ2-7, with 7 bases aligning to TRBD2. Germline trimming cut 4 bases from V and 2 bases from J; bases unmatched to any gene: 9. Germline values: CDR1 SGHKS, CDR2 YYEKEE (reference sequence). This CDR3 spans 15 amino acids. CDR3 loop: CASSARERDPYEQYF. Written as DNA, the CDR3 is TGTGCCAGCAGCGCCCGAGAGCGGGACCCCTACGAGCAGTACTTC.

The V gene is TRBV7-9, the J gene TRBJ2-7, with TRBD1 matching over 9 bases. Per the germline V gene, CDR1 is SEHNR and CDR2 is FQNEAQ (reference sequence). V lost 5 bases, J lost 4 bases, and 6 bases stayed unmatched. The CDR3 runs 14 residues. The CDR3 DNA follows: TGTGCCAGCAGCCCAAACAGGGGGCGGTACGAGCAGTACTTC. This encodes CASSPNRGRYEQYF.

The chain couples TRBV2 to TRBJ2-5; D gene uncertain. Germline V gives CDR1 SNHLY, CDR2 FYNNEI. CDR3 length: 11 residues. The V gene lost 8 bases and the J gene lost 5 bases, with 9 bases spanning the gap. The CDR3 nucleotides are TGTGCCAGCTGCCTCAGGGAGACCCAGTACTTC. Its translation is CASCLRETQYF.

This clone has a single count. The chain couples TRBV14 to TRBJ2-7; 8 bases are a match to TRBD2. The germline CDR1 and CDR2 sequences are SGHDN and FVKESK. The ends lost 4 bases at V and 3 bases at J; junction bases unmatched: 8. The CDR3 totals 15 residues. CDR3 coding DNA: TGTGCCAGCAGCCTCCCCGGGGGGGACCTCTACGAGCAGTACTTC. Translation gives CASSLPGGDLYEQYF.

This clone counts as medium-sized (0.01 to 0.1%). V and J are TRBV19 and TRBJ2-7, with 10 bases lining up with TRBD2. Germline loops: CDR1 LNHDA, CDR2 SQIVND (reference sequence). The V segment lost 5 bases and the J segment 3 bases; nucleotides outside the gene matches: 10. The CDR3 runs to 16 residues. CDR3 sequence: CASSSLAGEPGYEQYF. The DNA for the CDR3 is TGTGCCAGTAGTTCCCTAGCGGGAGAGCCTGGCTACGAGCAGTACTTC.

The genes are TRBV6-6 and TRBJ2-7; D is unclear. The germline V gene has CDR1 MNHNY and CDR2 SVGAGI (reference sequence). CDR3 size: 11 residues. Trimming left V 6 bases short and J 4 bases short, with 7 bases between. The CDR3 protein is CASRFRYEQYF. CDR3 nucleotides: TGTGCCAGCAGGTTCAGATACGAGCAGTACTTC.

The chain has TRBV28 and TRBJ2-7, with 9 bases identical to TRBD2. The CDR3 extends over 16 amino acids. CDR1 and CDR2 (germline): MDHEN, SYDVKM. V lost 3 bases to trimming and J lost 3 bases; unmatched junction nucleotides: 9. CDR3 residues: CASSFLSGRGDYEQYF. CDR3 nucleotides: TGTGCCAGCAGTTTCCTTAGCGGGAGAGGGGACTACGAGCAGTACTTC.

This clone was detected once. V and J are TRBV25-1 and TRBJ1-2; D is perhaps TRBD1 (6 bases). The germline V gene has CDR1 MGHDK and CDR2 SYGVNS. The CDR3 is 14 residues long. The V gene lost 1 base and the J gene lost 8 bases, with 14 bases spanning the gap. CDR3 nucleotide sequence: TGTGCCAGCAGTGAATTGGGGGTGCAGGGGGGCTACACCTTC. Translating gives CASSELGVQGGYTF.

Relative to its sample, this clone is medium-sized (0.01 to 0.1%). The chain is built from TRBV28 and TRBJ2-1; D gene uncertain. Trimming pared 3 bases from V and 5 bases from J, leaving 17 bases between. CDR3 size: 16 residues. Germline V CDR1 and CDR2: MDHEN, SYDVKM. CDR3 sequence reads: CASSFLATDGNNEQFF. The CDR3 DNA sequence: TGTGCCAGCAGTTTTCTGGCTACCGATGGGAACAATGAGCAGTTCTTC.